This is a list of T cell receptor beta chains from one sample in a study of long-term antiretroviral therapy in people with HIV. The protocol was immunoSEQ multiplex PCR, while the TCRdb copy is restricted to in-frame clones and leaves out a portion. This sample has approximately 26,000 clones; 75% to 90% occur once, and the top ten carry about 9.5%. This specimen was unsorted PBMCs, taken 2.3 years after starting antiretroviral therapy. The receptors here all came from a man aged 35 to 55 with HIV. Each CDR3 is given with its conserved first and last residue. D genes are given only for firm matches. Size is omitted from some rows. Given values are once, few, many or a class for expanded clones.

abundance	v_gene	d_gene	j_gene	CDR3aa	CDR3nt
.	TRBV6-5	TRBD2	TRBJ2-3	CASRRGDTQYF	TGTGCCAGCAGGCGGGGGGATACGCAGTATTTT
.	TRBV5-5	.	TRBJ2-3	CASSPRGGGGDTQYF	TGTGCCAGCAGCCCCAGGGGAGGTGGAGGAGATACGCAGTATTTT
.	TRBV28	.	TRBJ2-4	CASSFGRKTIQYF	TGTGCCAGCAGTTTCGGACGAAAGACCATTCAGTACTTC
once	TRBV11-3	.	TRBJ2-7	CASSLANYEQYF	TGTGCCAGCAGCTTAGCCAACTACGAGCAGTACTTC
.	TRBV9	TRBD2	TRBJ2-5	CASSSGGGRLFVWEETQYF	TGTGCCAGCAGCTCCGGGGGGGGGAGGCTCTTCGTATGGGAAGAGACCCAGTACTTC
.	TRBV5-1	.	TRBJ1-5	CASSLAFSWSYYSNQPQHF	TGCGCCAGCAGCTTGGCCTTTTCCTGGAGTTATTATAGCAATCAGCCCCAGCATTTT
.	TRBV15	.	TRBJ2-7	CATSRESGGRNQYF	TGTGCCACCAGCAGAGAATCGGGGGGCCGGAACCAGTACTTC
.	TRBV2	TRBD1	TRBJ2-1	CASSEGTGGNVQFF	TGTGCCAGCAGTGAGGGGACAGGGGGCAATGTACAGTTCTTC
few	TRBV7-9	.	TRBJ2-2	CASSLVEQFYNTGELFF	TGTGCCAGCAGCTTAGTGGAACAGTTCTACAACACCGGGGAGCTGTTTTTT
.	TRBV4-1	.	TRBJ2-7	CASSQDRALIYEQYF	TGCGCCAGCAGCCAAGATCGAGCCCTCATCTACGAGCAGTACTTC
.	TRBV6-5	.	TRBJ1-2	CASGTDNGDGYTF	TGTGCCAGCGGGACCGACAACGGTGACGGCTACACCTTC
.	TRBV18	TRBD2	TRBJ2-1	CASSPSGSSYNEQFF	TGTGCCAGCTCACCTAGCGGGAGCTCCTACAATGAGCAGTTCTTC
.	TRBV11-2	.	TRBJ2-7	CASSLGPAYEQYF	TGTGCCAGCAGCTTAGGGCCAGCCTACGAGCAGTACTTC
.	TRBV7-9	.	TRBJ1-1	CASSPGIGAGGTEAFF	TGTGCCAGCAGCCCCGGGATCGGGGCCGGGGGCACTGAAGCTTTCTTT
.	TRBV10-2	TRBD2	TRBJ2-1	CASRRGGLAGINEQFF	TGCGCCAGCAGGAGGGGGGGACTAGCGGGGATAAATGAGCAGTTCTTC
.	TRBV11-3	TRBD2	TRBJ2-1	CASSPGTSGSEVYNEQFF	TGTGCCAGCAGCCCGGGGACTAGCGGGAGTGAAGTCTACAATGAGCAGTTCTTC
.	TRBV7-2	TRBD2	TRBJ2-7	CASSFQRGGSYEQYF	TGTGCCAGCAGCTTCCAGCGGGGGGGCTCCTACGAGCAGTACTTC
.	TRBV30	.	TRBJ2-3	CAWSGTIPDTQYF	TGTGCCTGGAGTGGAACAATCCCAGATACGCAGTATTTT
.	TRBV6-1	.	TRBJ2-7	CASSTDPYEQYF	TGTGCCAGCTCGACTGATCCCTACGAGCAGTACTTC
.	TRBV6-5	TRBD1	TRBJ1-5	CASSYTGQGQPQHF	TGTGCCAGCAGTTACACGGGACAGGGACAGCCCCAGCATTTT
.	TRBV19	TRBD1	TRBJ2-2	CASSPSAPTGIGDTGELFF	TGTGCCAGTAGTCCAAGTGCCCCGACAGGGATCGGAGACACCGGGGAGCTGTTTTTT
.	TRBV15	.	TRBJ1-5	CATSRDGGREQPQHF	TGTGCCACCAGCAGAGATGGGGGGAGGGAACAGCCCCAGCATTTT
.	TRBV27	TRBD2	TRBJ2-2	CASSLSGTSGRARAGELFF	TGTGCCAGCAGTTTATCCGGGACTAGCGGGAGGGCGAGGGCCGGGGAGCTGTTTTTT
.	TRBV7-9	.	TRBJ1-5	CASSLDEGQPQHF	TGTGCCAGCAGCTTAGATGAGGGGCAGCCCCAGCATTTT
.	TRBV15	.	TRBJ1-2	CATSRATTEYYGYTF	TGTGCCACCAGCAGAGCCACGACAGAGTACTATGGCTACACCTTC
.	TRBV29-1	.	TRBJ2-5	CSVGEETQYF	TGCAGCGTCGGAGAAGAGACCCAGTACTTC
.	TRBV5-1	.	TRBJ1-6	CASSLDFAQSPLHF	TGCGCCAGCAGCTTGGATTTCGCACAATCACCCCTCCACTTT
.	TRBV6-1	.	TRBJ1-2	CASILDRTNYGYTF	TGTGCCAGCATCCTTGACAGGACTAACTATGGCTACACCTTC
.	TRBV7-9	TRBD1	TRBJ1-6	CASSFAGWRGPRISPLHF	TGTGCCAGCAGCTTCGCGGGGTGGAGGGGGCCTCGTATTTCACCCCTCCACTTT
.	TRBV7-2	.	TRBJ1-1	CASSPPATEAFF	TGTGCCAGCAGCCCTCCCGCCACTGAAGCTTTCTTT
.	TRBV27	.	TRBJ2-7	CASSPSPGAQLLGYEQYF	TGTGCCAGCAGTCCTAGTCCGGGGGCGCAGCTCCTAGGCTACGAGCAGTACTTC
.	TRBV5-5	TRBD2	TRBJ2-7	CASSLDGTRTYEQYF	TGTGCCAGCAGCTTGGATGGGACTAGGACCTACGAGCAGTACTTC
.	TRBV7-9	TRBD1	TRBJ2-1	CASSLGWTGVRNEQFF	TGTGCCAGCAGCTTAGGTTGGACAGGGGTCCGCAATGAGCAGTTCTTC
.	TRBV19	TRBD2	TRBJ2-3	CASSIAFGGDPREDTQYF	TGTGCCAGTAGTATAGCTTTTGGGGGGGACCCCCGGGAAGATACGCAGTATTTT
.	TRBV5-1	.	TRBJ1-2	CASSLDREYGYTF	TGCGCCAGCAGCTTGGACAGAGAATATGGCTACACCTTC
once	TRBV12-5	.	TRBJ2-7	CASGAGTRYEQYF	TGTGCTAGTGGTGCCGGGACACGATACGAGCAGTACTTC
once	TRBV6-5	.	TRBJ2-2	CASSYPGGDTGELFF	TGTGCCAGCAGTTACCCTGGTGGAGACACCGGGGAGCTGTTTTTT
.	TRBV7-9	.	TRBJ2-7	CASSGGTGTASYEQYF	TGTGCCAGCAGCGGAGGGACCGGGACAGCCTCCTACGAGCAGTACTTC
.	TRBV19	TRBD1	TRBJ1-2	CASSRLAGGLDGYTF	TGTGCCAGTAGTAGGTTGGCAGGGGGACTGGATGGCTACACCTTC
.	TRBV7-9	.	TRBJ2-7	CASSLGPIGRAYEQYF	TGTGCCAGCAGCTTAGGCCCCATTGGCAGAGCCTACGAGCAGTACTTC
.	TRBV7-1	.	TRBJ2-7	CASSLAYYEQYF	TGTGCCAGCAGCTTAGCTTACTACGAGCAGTACTTC
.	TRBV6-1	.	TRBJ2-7	CASSEYEDSYEQYF	TGTGCCAGCAGTGAGTATGAAGATTCCTACGAGCAGTACTTC
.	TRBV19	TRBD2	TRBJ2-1	CASTHRTSGYSYNEQFF	TGTGCCAGTACCCATAGGACTAGCGGATACTCCTACAATGAGCAGTTCTTC